These T cell receptor beta chains were read from a single sample in a study of blood T cell repertoires in COVID-19. Profiled with immunoSEQ multiplex PCR; TCRdb holds only in-frame clones, not every one. The data contain under 550,000 clones, 70% to 90% of them singletons. The sample consisted of peripheral blood. Source of these receptors: a man between 18 and 29 years old with COVID-19, enrolled during active disease. The CDR3 runs from the conserved cysteine through the conserved F or W. Each record gives: J gene, D gene, clone size, V gene, CDR3 protein, CDR3 DNA. The D gene is left open where the match is weak. Size is stated for part of the rows, as once, few or many counts, or as a class when the clone is expanded.

TRBJ1-1 | - | - | TRBV10-3 | CAISESVGRANTEAFF | TGTGCCATCAGTGAGTCGGTGGGCAGGGCAAACACTGAAGCTTTCTTT
TRBJ2-7 | TRBD2 | - | TRBV2 | CASKKSGGDYEQYF | TGTGCCAGCAAAAAATCGGGGGGGGACTACGAGCAGTACTTC
TRBJ2-1 | TRBD1 | - | TRBV19 | CASSRDREHEQFF | TGTGCCAGTAGTCGGGACAGGGAACATGAGCAGTTCTTC
TRBJ2-1 | TRBD2 | - | TRBV19 | CASSIEGSSGPNEQFF | TGTGCCAGTAGTATAGAGGGTTCTAGCGGCCCCAATGAGCAGTTCTTC
TRBJ1-3 | TRBD1 | - | TRBV5-1 | CASSRDRGGSGNTIYF | TGCGCCAGCAGCCGAGACAGGGGAGGATCTGGAAACACCATATATTTT
TRBJ1-1 | - | once | TRBV2 | CASYSRWDTEAFF | TGTGCCAGTTACTCCAGGTGGGACACTGAAGCTTTCTTT
TRBJ1-1 | - | - | TRBV2 | CASTGSPEAFF | TGTGCCAGCACGGGGTCCCCTGAAGCTTTCTTT
TRBJ2-2 | - | - | TRBV9 | CASNPGSTNTGELFF | TGTGCCAGCAACCCGGGATCTACGAACACCGGGGAGCTGTTTTTT
TRBJ1-3 | - | - | TRBV5-6 | CASSLWGRGNTIYF | TGTGCCAGCAGTTTATGGGGGCGCGGAAACACCATATATTTT
TRBJ1-4 | - | - | TRBV2 | CASSRDSEKLFF | TGTGCCAGCAGTAGAGATTCGGAAAAACTGTTTTTT
TRBJ1-3 | TRBD1 | once | TRBV29-1 | CSVRTGVNTIYF | TGCAGCGTCCGGACAGGGGTAAACACCATATATTTT
TRBJ2-3 | - | - | TRBV5-1 | CASSLQGPTDTQYF | TGCGCCAGCAGCTTACAGGGTCCGACAGATACGCAGTATTTT
TRBJ2-7 | - | - | TRBV11-2 | CASSSAPGLRNEQYF | TGTGCCAGCAGCTCAGCCCCCGGACTTAGGAACGAGCAGTACTTC
TRBJ1-1 | TRBD1 | - | TRBV6-5 | CASGDSTTEAFF | TGTGCCAGCGGGGACAGCACGACTGAAGCTTTCTTT
TRBJ1-4 | TRBD1 | once | TRBV5-1 | CASSLGGTGGPEKLFF | TGCGCCAGCAGCTTGGGAGGGACAGGGGGCCCCGAAAAACTGTTTTTT
TRBJ2-3 | TRBD2 | - | TRBV29-1 | CSVEGGLGFTDTQYF | TGCAGCGTTGAGGGAGGGTTAGGGTTTACAGATACGCAGTATTTT
TRBJ2-5 | - | - | TRBV21-1 | CASSKRYQGQETQYF | TGTGCCAGCAGCAAAAGATACCAGGGACAAGAGACCCAGTACTTC
TRBJ2-7 | TRBD1 | - | TRBV19 | CASSIGQGSSYEQYF | TGTGCCAGTAGTATTGGACAGGGCAGCTCCTACGAGCAGTACTTC
TRBJ2-1 | - | - | TRBV5-5 | CASSWVGTGTMGEQFF | TGTGCCAGCAGCTGGGTTGGTACAGGGACTATGGGTGAGCAGTTCTTC
TRBJ1-1 | - | many | TRBV3-1/TRBV3-2 | CASSQKNNRITEAFF | TGTGCCAGCAGCCAGAAAAACAACAGGATCACTGAAGCTTTCTTT
TRBJ2-1 | - | - | TRBV6-5 | CASGGVSSYNEQFF | TGTGCCAGCGGCGGGGTGAGCTCCTACAATGAGCAGTTCTTC
TRBJ2-5 | - | - | TRBV2 | CASTSGMQETQYF | TGTGCCAGCACTTCAGGGATGCAAGAGACCCAGTACTTC
TRBJ2-7 | - | - | TRBV2 | CASSVGGPYEQYF | TGTGCCAGCAGTGTCGGGGGGCCCTACGAGCAGTACTTC
TRBJ2-2 | - | - | TRBV21-1 | CASSNMGQGTGELFF | TGTGCCAGCAGCAATATGGGACAGGGCACCGGGGAGCTGTTTTTT
TRBJ2-7 | - | - | TRBV5-1 | CASSPFGGSSYEQYF | TGCGCCAGCAGCCCCTTCGGCGGTAGCTCCTACGAGCAGTACTTC
TRBJ2-6 | TRBD2 | once | TRBV10-3 | CAIRDPRAGGPGVGANVLTF | TGTGCCATCAGGGACCCACGGGCGGGAGGGCCAGGAGTCGGGGCCAACGTCCTGACTTTC
TRBJ1-1 | - | - | TRBV7-9 | CASSPGSWTEAFF | TGTGCCAGCAGCCCGGGGTCATGGACTGAAGCTTTCTTT
TRBJ2-7 | - | - | TRBV20-1 | CSARAGVEQYF | TGCAGTGCTAGAGCGGGGGTAGAGCAGTACTTC
TRBJ2-7 | TRBD1 | once | TRBV2 | CASSEGWDRGSYEQYF | TGTGCCAGCAGTGAAGGCTGGGACAGGGGGTCCTACGAGCAGTACTTC
TRBJ2-3 | - | - | TRBV7-3 | CASSLTFSGLSTDTQYF | TGTGCCAGCAGCTTAACTTTCAGCGGACTTAGCACAGATACGCAGTATTTT
TRBJ2-3 | TRBD1 | - | TRBV3-1/TRBV3-2 | CASSQLHRDSPTDTQYF | TGTGCCAGCAGCCAACTCCACCGGGACAGCCCAACAGATACGCAGTATTTT
TRBJ1-2 | - | once | TRBV19 | CASSIQGNYGYTF | TGTGCCAGTAGTATACAGGGTAACTATGGCTACACCTTC
TRBJ2-7 | - | few | TRBV7-9 | CASSLALAGRRYEQYF | TGTGCCAGCAGCTTAGCGTTGGCAGGGAGGAGGTACGAGCAGTACTTC
TRBJ1-1 | - | once | TRBV14 | CASSRRGSSPGAFF | TGTGCCAGCAGCCGCAGGGGTTCCTCGCCTGGGGCTTTCTTT
TRBJ2-7 | - | - | TRBV6-1 | CASSEAPRTEHYEQYF | TGTGCCAGCAGTGAAGCACCCCGGACAGAACACTACGAGCAGTACTTC
TRBJ2-5 | TRBD2 | - | TRBV9 | CASSVMGEGLETQYF | TGTGCCAGCAGCGTGATGGGGGAGGGTTTGGAGACCCAGTACTTC
TRBJ1-5 | - | - | TRBV19 | CASSIPSSNQPQHF | TGTGCCAGTAGTATCCCTAGTAGCAATCAGCCCCAGCATTTT
TRBJ2-5 | - | - | TRBV4-2 | CASSQGFGSSPETQYF | TGTGCCAGCAGCCAAGGGTTTGGTTCTAGCCCAGAGACCCAGTACTTC
TRBJ1-1 | - | - | TRBV6-5 | CASSTANTEAFF | TGTGCCAGCAGTACAGCGAACACTGAAGCTTTCTTT
TRBJ1-1 | TRBD1 | - | TRBV6-5 | CASSYSGGTGSEAFF | TGTGCCAGCAGTTACTCAGGAGGGACAGGGTCTGAAGCTTTCTTT
TRBJ1-3 | - | - | TRBV5-6 | CASSVQGSGNTIYF | TGTGCCAGCAGCGTTCAGGGTTCTGGAAACACCATATATTTT
TRBJ2-1 | TRBD2 | - | TRBV6-1 | CASSAPSGTPWAEQFF | TGTGCCAGCAGTGCCCCTAGCGGGACTCCCTGGGCTGAGCAGTTCTTC
TRBJ1-5 | - | - | TRBV5-1 | CASSTGLRNQPQHF | TGCGCCAGCAGCACCGGATTGCGGAATCAGCCCCAGCATTTT
TRBJ1-2 | TRBD1 | - | TRBV30 | CAWSEGTGYGYTF | TGTGCCTGGAGTGAGGGGACAGGGTATGGCTACACCTTC
TRBJ1-1 | TRBD1 | - | TRBV19 | CASSPPDRGAFF | TGTGCCAGTAGCCCACCCGACAGGGGAGCTTTCTTT
TRBJ2-5 | - | - | TRBV6-5 | CASSRTGSQETQYF | TGTGCCAGCAGCCGTACGGGTTCTCAAGAGACCCAGTACTTC
TRBJ2-6 | - | - | TRBV19 | CASMLATRSGANVLTF | TGTGCCAGTATGCTAGCGACGCGCTCTGGGGCCAACGTCCTGACTTTC
TRBJ2-7 | - | once | TRBV6-5 | CASRGLGLNSYEQYF | TGTGCCAGCAGAGGTTTGGGGCTAAACTCCTACGAGCAGTACTTC
TRBJ2-7 | - | - | TRBV15 | CATSRGTQWTEQYF | TGTGCCACCAGCAGAGGGACACAGTGGACGGAGCAGTACTTC
TRBJ2-6 | TRBD1 | - | TRBV4-2 | CASSQEPGTGAFSGANVLTF | TGTGCCAGCAGCCAAGAGCCCGGGACAGGGGCCTTCTCTGGGGCCAACGTCCTGACTTTC
TRBJ1-6 | TRBD1 | - | TRBV27 | CASSRQGKRNSPLHF | TGTGCCAGCAGTCGACAGGGGAAAAGGAATTCACCCCTCCACTTT
TRBJ2-5 | TRBD2 | once | TRBV6-5 | CASKKASGGRSQYF | TGTGCCAGCAAGAAGGCTAGCGGGGGACGGTCCCAGTACTTC
TRBJ2-1 | TRBD2 | - | TRBV12-3/TRBV12-4 | CASMTAGASEQFF | TGTGCCAGCATGACGGCGGGAGCCAGTGAGCAGTTCTTC
TRBJ2-1 | - | - | TRBV2 | CASRTGDYNEQFF | TGTGCCAGCAGAACCGGGGACTACAATGAGCAGTTCTTC
TRBJ1-2 | - | - | TRBV27 | CASGPRGGGHGYTF | TGTGCCAGCGGGCCTCGGGGAGGGGGTCACGGCTACACCTTC
TRBJ2-7 | TRBD1 | - | TRBV13 | CASSRSPSGTGTYEQYF | TGTGCCAGCAGCCGCAGCCCATCCGGGACAGGGACCTACGAGCAGTACTTC
TRBJ2-1 | TRBD2 | - | TRBV9 | CASSFTRLASYNEQFF | TGTGCCAGCAGCTTTACCCGACTAGCCTCCTACAATGAGCAGTTCTTC
TRBJ2-3 | - | - | TRBV13 | CASSLAGVRDTQYF | TGTGCCAGCAGCTTAGCGGGAGTTAGAGATACGCAGTATTTT
TRBJ2-1 | - | - | TRBV15 | CATSRDALGESEQFF | TGTGCCACCAGCAGAGATGCACTAGGAGAAAGTGAGCAGTTCTTC
TRBJ1-1 | TRBD1 | many | TRBV7-8 | CASSQRDRGSNTEAFF | TGTGCCAGCAGCCAACGGGACAGGGGGTCGAACACTGAAGCTTTCTTT